This T cell receptor beta chain comes out of a study of tumour-infiltrating T cells in Burkitt lymphoma. Study context: The Burkitt lymphoma cohort spanned all epidemiological subtypes. Whole-study results and caveats: Many Burkitt lymphoma patients shared several public clonotypes.

Germline loops: CDR1 SGHNT, CDR2 YENEEA. Trimming removed 0 bases at V and 5 bases at J, with 11 bases between. CDR3 length: 15 residues. The data were produced by immunoSEQ multiplex PCR, yet TCRdb's version contains in-frame clones alone and is incomplete. The profile shows about 430 clones, roughly 15% of them singletons. On this clone itself: The target antigen is unknown.

The sequenced sample was tumor tissue. V is TRBV11-3 and J is TRBJ2-1; D might be TRBD1 (6 bases). The source of this sequence is a human donor with Burkitt lymphoma. The CDR3 coding sequence is TGTGCCAGCAGCTTAGATTCAGGGGCCCACAATGAGCAGTTCTTC. This translates into CASSLDSGAHNEQFF. Looking up the rest from reference TRBV11-3 and TRBJ2-1 gives the full variable domain: EAGVVQSPRYKIIEKKQPVAFWCNPISGHNTLYWYLQNLGQGPELLIRYENEEAVDDSQLPKDRFSAERLKGVDSTLKIQPAELGDSAVYLCASSLDSGAHNEQFFGPGTRLTVL.